This section outlines one T cell receptor (beta chain) sequence together with its context. Here immunoSEQ multiplex PCR was the method, and the copy in TCRdb shows in-frame clones only, minus some. The repertoire holds more than 2 million clones, with around 95% as singletons. The CDR3 sequence is 16 residues long. This sample stems from a study of shared clonotypes between healthy human individuals. The receptor's source is a man aged 18 to 35 in good health. The rearrangement links TRBV12-2 to TRBJ2-7; the DNA was not used to check the table's D call, TRBD1. TRBV12-2 is reported as a pseudogene. The sequenced sample consisted of naive CD4+ T cells sorted from blood. Noted subset: CD45RA+ positively selected. CDR3: CASRSHIGAGAYEQYF. The CDR3 bases are TGTGCAAGTCGCTCCCACATTGGGGCCGGAGCCTACGAGCAGTACTTC.